Shown below are 29 T cell receptor beta chains from a single sample sequenced in a study of T cell responses to AZD1222 COVID-19 vaccine. TCRdb's table, derived via immunoSEQ multiplex PCR, lists solely in-frame clones and lacks some. The sample shows roughly 120,000 clones, roughly 86% of them seen only once. Sequenced material: peripheral blood, taken 28 days after the second AZD1222 dose. The source of these receptors is an adult who received the AZD1222 COVID-19 vaccine.

The chain joins TRBV6-5 to TRBJ2-1; 11 positions agree with TRBD2. This CDR3 region has 16 residues. J lost 10 bases, V lost 4 bases, and 12 bases had no gene match. The germline CDR1 and CDR2 sequences are MNHEY and SVGAGI. As DNA, the CDR3 is TGTGCCAGCAGTTCCAGCGTGGGACTAGCGGTATTGGAGCAGTTCTTC. It translates to CASSSSVGLAVLEQFF.

Only a few counts were recorded for this clone. The chain recombines TRBV5-1 with TRBJ2-7, with 11 nucleotides matching TRBD2. CDR1 is SGHRS, CDR2 YFSETQ, per germline. The length of the CDR3 is 15 residues. V shed 1 base, J shed 4 bases, and the junction held 4 bases outside the gene matches. The CDR3 here is CASSLTSGSGYEQYF. The CDR3 DNA is TGCGCCAGCAGCTTGACTAGCGGGAGTGGATACGAGCAGTACTTC. The full variable domain, rest sourced from reference TRBV5-1 and TRBJ2-7, is KAGVTQTPRYLIKTRGQQVTLSCSPISGHRSVSWYQQTPGQGLQFLFEYFSETQRNKGNFPGRFSGRQFSNSRSEMNVSTLELGDSALYLCASSLTSGSGYEQYFGPGTRLTVT.

This clone was observed once. V usage is TRBV7-9 and J usage is TRBJ2-5; 10 nucleotides line up with TRBD1. Germline CDR1 reads SEHNR; CDR2 reads FQNEAQ (reference sequence). V shed 4 bases and J 4 bases; nucleotides not matched to a gene: 3. The CDR3 covers 14 residues. CDR3 bases: TGTGCCAGCAGCTCGACAGGGGGCAGAGAGACCCAGTACTTC. Protein sequence: CASSSTGGRETQYF.

The gene calls are TRBV7-8 and TRBJ2-7, with 7 bases aligning to TRBD2. The CDR3 consists of 13 residues. The V gene's germline CDR1 is SGHVS and CDR2 FQNEAQ. V was clipped by 5 bases and J by 3 bases; unmatched bases: 4. The CDR3: CASSRDYDYEQYF. The CDR3 DNA follows: TGTGCCAGCAGCCGGGACTATGACTACGAGCAGTACTTC.

The chain is built from TRBV7-2 and TRBJ2-1; 8 nucleotides agree with TRBD2. This CDR3 region has 15 residues. Losses at the gene ends were 1 base for V and 7 bases for J; bases not matched to a gene: 6. Germline loops: CDR1 SGHTA, CDR2 FQGNSA. The CDR3 loop is CASSLGAGAGNEQFF. CDR3 nucleotides: TGTGCCAGCAGCTTAGGAGCGGGGGCTGGGAATGAGCAGTTCTTC.

The chain uses TRBV5-4 and TRBJ2-5, with 11 bases lining up with TRBD2. CDR3 length: 14 amino acids. V shed 4 bases and J 9 bases; nucleotides not matched to a gene: 8. Germline loops: CDR1 SGHNT, CDR2 YYREEE (reference sequence). CDR3 DNA sequence: TGTGCCAGCAGCGATCGACTAGCGGGGTCGTCCCAGTACTTC. It codes for CASSDRLAGSSQYF.

The rearrangement links TRBV10-3 to TRBJ2-3; either TRBD1 or TRBD2 may supply D (5 bases each). Germline V lookup: CDR1 ENHRY, CDR2 SYGVKD. V gave up 4 bases and J gave up 1 base, with 12 bases separating them. The CDR3 runs 15 residues. DNA of the CDR3: TGTGCCATCAGTGTTCTCGGGGACGGCACAGATACGCAGTATTTT. This gives the protein CAISVLGDGTDTQYF.

This chain joins TRBV5-6 and TRBJ2-5; a weak D match, TRBD2 (5 bases). Germline loops: CDR1 SGHDT, CDR2 YYEEEE. The length of the CDR3 is 14 residues. The germline V and J ends were trimmed by 2 bases and 2 bases, with 10 bases remaining between them. The CDR3 reads CASSFTQRQETQYF. The CDR3 nucleotides read TGTGCCAGCAGCTTCACCCAGCGGCAAGAGACCCAGTACTTC. The full variable domain, rest sourced from reference TRBV5-6 and TRBJ2-5, is DAGVTQSPTHLIKTRGQQVTLRCSPKSGHDTVSWYQQALGQGPQFIFQYYEEEERQRGNFPDRFSGHQFPNYSSELNVNALLLGDSALYLCASSFTQRQETQYFGPGTRLLVL.

This clone was counted once. This sequence joins TRBV3-1 (or the pseudogene TRBV3-2) and TRBJ1-5, with 9 bases that match TRBD1. The V segment lost 4 bases and the J segment 6 bases; nucleotides outside the gene matches: 7. This CDR3 region has 15 residues. CDR1 is LGHDT and CDR2 is YNNKEL in the germline V gene (reference sequence). The chain's CDR3 is CASSPGQGHLQPQHF. DNA for the CDR3: TGTGCCAGCAGCCCCGGACAGGGGCATCTTCAGCCCCAGCATTTT.

This chain connects TRBV6-6 to TRBJ1-2; unclear D gene. The V gene's germline CDR1 is MNHNY and CDR2 SVGAGI (reference sequence). With 5 bases removed from V and 3 bases from J, the gap between germline ends came to 10 bases. The CDR3 runs to 13 residues. The CDR3 here is CASSPDPYYGYTF. The CDR3 DNA reads as TGTGCCAGCAGTCCGGACCCCTACTATGGCTACACCTTC.

V usage is TRBV28 and J usage is TRBJ1-1; the D gene is possibly TRBD1 (6 bases). Between the trimmed V and J ends, which lost 3 bases and 1 base, there was a span of 12 bases. The CDR3 spans 15 residues. Looked up from germline, CDR1 is MDHEN and CDR2 is SYDVKM. CDR3 DNA sequence: TGTGCCAGCAGTTTTGGTGGGGGGCCGAACACTGAAGCTTTCTTT. This translates into CASSFGGGPNTEAFF.

V is TRBV5-1 and J is TRBJ1-4; D not certain. This CDR3 is built from 14 residues. Trimming shortened V by 6 bases and J by 8 bases, and 17 bases separated the two germline ends. Germline CDR1 is SGHRS and CDR2 is YFSETQ. The CDR3 here is CASTLQVLGEKLFF. The CDR3 DNA reads as TGCGCCAGCACCCTGCAGGTGTTAGGGGAAAAACTGTTTTTT.

The chain couples TRBV5-1 to TRBJ2-2; 9 nucleotides match TRBD2. CDR1 and CDR2 (germline): SGHRS, YFSETQ. The CDR3 consists of 17 residues. V dropped 0 bases and J dropped 7; count of bases not matched to a gene: 10. The CDR3 reads CASSLAASGTKGGELFF. The CDR3 region has the DNA TGCGCCAGCAGCTTGGCGGCTAGCGGGACGAAGGGCGGGGAGCTGTTTTTT.

The V gene is TRBV7-9, the J gene TRBJ2-1; D gene ambiguous. Between the trimmed V and J ends, which lost 5 bases and 10 bases, there was a span of 12 bases. The CDR3 totals 12 residues. The germline V gene encodes CDR1 SEHNR and CDR2 FQNEAQ (reference sequence). CDR3 sequence reads: CASSPAFGEQFF. In nucleotides, the CDR3 is TGTGCCAGCAGCCCGGCCTTCGGGGAGCAGTTCTTC. Variable domain in full (rest from reference TRBV7-9 and TRBJ2-1): DTGVSQNPRHKITKRGQNVTFRCDPISEHNRLYWYRQTLGQGPEFLTYFQNEAQLEKSRLLSDRFSAERPKGSFSTLEIQRTEQGDSAMYLCASSPAFGEQFFGPGTRLTVL.

The chain recombines TRBV2 with TRBJ1-5, with D tentatively TRBD1 (5 bases). Trimming removed 8 bases from V and 2 bases from J, with 10 bases in between. Germline V gives CDR1 SNHLY, CDR2 FYNNEI. The CDR3 sequence is 13 residues long. CDR3: CASGGTGNQPQHF. For the CDR3, the DNA is TGTGCCAGCGGTGGGACGGGCAATCAGCCCCAGCATTTT.

This chain joins TRBV19 and TRBJ1-6, with unresolved D. V was pared by 5 bases and J by 7 bases, with 21 bases between. The CDR3 length is 17 residues. The germline CDR1 and CDR2 sequences are LNHDA and SQIVND (reference sequence). The CDR3 nucleotides read TGTGCCAGTAGTTCATATTCCCCTACCAAAGGCAATTCACCCCTCCACTTT. It is translated as CASSSYSPTKGNSPLHF.

The J gene is TRBJ2-7, the V gene TRBV24-1; the D is unclear. V was clipped by 3 bases and J by 3 bases, with 8 bases between them. The CDR3 runs 13 residues. The V gene's germline CDR1 is KGHDR and CDR2 SFDVKD. The CDR3 region has the DNA TGTGCCACCAGTGATGGAAACCTCTACGAGCAGTACTTC. Residues: CATSDGNLYEQYF.

Only one count was recorded for this clone. The rearrangement links TRBV21-1 to TRBJ1-6. TRBV21-1 is deemed a pseudogene. This CDR3 has 15 residues. The chain's CDR3 is CASRGKGGDNSPLHF. CDR3 DNA sequence: TGTGCCAGCAGGGGTAAAGGCGGGGATAATTCACCCCTCCACTTT.

The rearrangement uses TRBV30 and TRBJ2-7; 10 nucleotides agree with TRBD1. The V gene's germline CDR1 is GTSNPN and CDR2 SVGIG (reference sequence). The CDR3 has 14 residues. The ends lost 4 bases at V and 4 bases at J; junction bases unmatched: 7. As DNA, the CDR3 is TGTGCCTGGACACAAGGACAGGGGGAGTACGAGCAGTACTTC. Protein product: CAWTQGQGEYEQYF.

The chain combines TRBV19 with TRBJ2-2, with 11 bases matching TRBD1. CDR3 size: 14 residues. Germline loops: CDR1 LNHDA, CDR2 SQIVND (reference sequence). After removal of 6 bases from V and 6 bases from J, the junction contained 3 bases not matched to a gene. The CDR3 reads CASRRTGGPGELFF. The CDR3 nucleotides are TGTGCCAGTAGGAGGACAGGGGGCCCCGGGGAGCTGTTTTTT.

A note on this clone: Since the CDR3 does not end with the conserved phenylalanine or tryptophan, this likely comes from a read error. The limits of the CDR3 on the DNA are not certain, so only TCRdb's listed CDR3 is given. V gene TRBV19 combines with J gene TRBJ1-2; TRBD1 is the table's D call, not checked against the DNA. Germline V gene data show CDR1 as LNHDA and CDR2 as SQIVND (reference sequence). The CDR3 spans 11 amino acids, including both terminal residues. The chain's CDR3 is CASTAAGAVVV.

This rearrangement joins TRBV28 to TRBJ2-7; 7 bases are shared with TRBD1. V was clipped by 6 bases and J by 3 bases; unmatched bases: 11. In germline, CDR1 is MDHEN, CDR2 SYDVKM. The CDR3 covers 15 residues. The CDR3 protein is CASSQSGTVYYEQYF. CDR3 coding DNA: TGTGCCAGCAGCCAGTCCGGGACAGTTTACTACGAGCAGTACTTC.

The J gene is TRBJ1-2, the V gene TRBV6-5; the D is unclear. Germline V lookup: CDR1 MNHEY, CDR2 SVGAGI. This CDR3 has 13 residues. The germline V and J ends were trimmed by 2 bases and 13 bases, with 17 bases remaining between them. The DNA of the CDR3 is TGTGCCAGCAGTTACGGACTGTTTGGCTCGGTCACCTTC. Translating gives CASSYGLFGSVTF.

This sequence joins TRBV7-3 and TRBJ2-2, with a tentative D call TRBD2 (5 bases). The V and J ends lost 2 bases and 4 bases respectively, with 5 bases between them. Germline V gene lookup returns CDR1 SGHTA and CDR2 FQGTGA. The CDR3 totals 13 residues. CDR3 coding DNA: TGTGCCAGCAGCTTAGGGAGCACCGGGGAGCTGTTTTTT. This codes for CASSLGSTGELFF. The full variable domain, rest sourced from reference TRBV7-3 and TRBJ2-2, is GAGVSQTPSNKVTEKGKYVELRCDPISGHTALYWYRQSLGQGPEFLIYFQGTGAADDSGLPNDRFFAVRPEGSVSTLKIQRTERGDSAVYLCASSLGSTGELFFGEGSRLTVL.

The gene calls are TRBV27 and TRBJ2-7, with 9 bases aligning to TRBD2. The V gene's germline CDR1 is MNHEY and CDR2 SMNVEV (reference sequence). Trimming cost V 10 bases and J 4 bases; bases outside gene matches: 8. The CDR3 spans 13 residues. CDR3 sequence (DNA): TGTGCCATCGGGCAGGGACTAGCTTACGAGCAGTACTTC. The encoded protein is CAIGQGLAYEQYF.

CDR3 in DNA: TGTGCCAGCAGTTACTACGGGTCTTTGAACACTGAAGCTTTCTTT. Residues: CASSYYGSLNTEAFF. J is TRBJ1-1 and V is TRBV6-5, with no clear D. The CDR3 has 15 amino acids. Germline V lookup: CDR1 MNHEY, CDR2 SVGAGI. The V end lost 1 base, the J end lost 0 bases, and 9 bases lay between the germline ends.

This chain connects TRBV18 to TRBJ2-2; D possibly matches TRBD1 or TRBD2 (5 bases each). The V gene lost 4 bases and the J gene lost 4 bases, with 13 bases spanning the gap. This CDR3 spans 15 amino acids. Germline V gene sequence: CDR1 KGHSH, CDR2 LQKENI. CDR3 DNA sequence: TGTGCCAGCTCACGGGGGAGCGATGGCACCGGGGAGCTGTTTTTT. Encoded protein: CASSRGSDGTGELFF.

The V and J genes are TRBV6-2 or TRBV6-3 and TRBJ1-2; the D gene is possibly TRBD1 (5 bases). V was pared by 6 bases and J by 3 bases, with 11 bases between. This CDR3 has 13 amino acids. CDR1 MNHEY and CDR2 SVGEGT come from the germline V gene. CDR3 DNA: TGTGCCAGCAGCCCGACAGAATACTATGGCTACACCTTC. It yields the protein CASSPTEYYGYTF.

The chain carries TRBV5-1 and TRBJ2-2, with D perhaps assigned TRBD1 or TRBD2 (5 bases each). From germline, CDR1 is SGHRS and CDR2 YFSETQ. Trimming left V 7 bases short and J 6 bases short, with 28 bases between. This CDR3 has 18 amino acids. CDR3 amino acids: CASRGVNGALRRAGELFF. The DNA of the CDR3 is TGCGCCAGCCGAGGGGTTAACGGAGCGCTTAGAAGGGCCGGGGAGCTGTTTTTT.